This T cell receptor beta chain was sequenced for a study of identical twins. General study findings and limits: An excess of low generation probability was shown by twin-shared out-of-frame alpha sequences. Abundant cord blood beta clonotypes carried fewer insertions; memory repertoires showed none.

MiXCR was run by TCRdb on the 5' RACE reads, yielding one entry per CDR3 protein. Of roughly 710,000 distinct CDR3 sequences in the sample, around 6% were seen once. Healthy Caucasians provided all donations. With regard to this clonotype: Its antigen remains unknown.

The CDR3 loop spans 13 amino acids. Germline V CDR1 and CDR2: SQVTM, ANQGSEA. The V end lost 0 bases, the J end lost 2 bases, and 7 bases lay between the germline ends. Specimen: naive T cells sorted from blood. The V gene is TRBV29-1, the J gene TRBJ1-2; tentatively, D is TRBD1 (5 bases). The clonotype originates from a man aged 18 to 35 in good health. CDR3: CSVEEGTNYGYTF. CDR3 DNA: TGCAGCGTTGAAGAGGGGACGAACTATGGCTACACCTTC.